The 4 T cell receptor beta chains below all came from one sample that was sequenced in a study of cytomegalovirus exposure and HLA in healthy donors. Use of 60 Vbeta and 13 Jbeta primers characterized the PCR. The data were produced by immunoSEQ multiplex PCR, yet TCRdb's version contains in-frame clones alone and is incomplete. Of 160,000 or so clones listed, roughly 82% are singletons. The sample consisted of PBMCs. The source is a woman in her fifties or sixties in good health and CMV-seropositive.

This sequence joins TRBV4-1 and TRBJ2-1; 10 nucleotides line up with TRBD1. The V gene's germline CDR1 is MGHRA and CDR2 YSYEKL. V gave up 3 bases and J gave up 6 bases; unmatched junction bases: 14. The CDR3 contains 18 residues. As DNA, the CDR3 is TGCGCCAGCAGCCAGGGGACAGGGGATTGGGGGGCCGTCAATGAGCAGTTCTTC. Protein sequence: CASSQGTGDWGAVNEQFF.

This clone was seen just once. This chain connects TRBV11-3 to TRBJ2-2, with a weak D call TRBD1 (7 bases). CDR3 length: 17 residues. Deletions cut 5 bases from V and 3 bases from J, with 19 bases between. CDR1 SGHNT and CDR2 YENEEA come from the germline V gene. In nucleotides, the CDR3 is TGTGCCAGCAGCCCAAGGGCGGGGACAGCAGACACCGGGGAGCTGTTTTTT. It translates to CASSPRAGTADTGELFF.

This sequence joins TRBV30 and TRBJ1-3, with 10 bases that match TRBD1. The CDR3 spans 14 residues. Germline V gene lookup returns CDR1 GTSNPN and CDR2 SVGIG (reference sequence). With V trimmed by 2 bases and J by 5 bases, 3 bases remained unmatched. The CDR3 nucleotides read TGTGCCTGGAGTAGGACAGGGGGGCGAAACACCATATATTTT. Protein sequence: CAWSRTGGRNTIYF. Full variable domain (outside the CDR3, taken from reference TRBV30 and TRBJ1-3): SQTIHQWPATLVQPVGSPLSLECTVEGTSNPNLYWYRQAAGRGLQLLFYSVGIGQISSEVPQNLSASRPQDRQFILSSKKLLLSDSGFYLCAWSRTGGRNTIYFGEGSWLTVV.

J is TRBJ1-2 and V is TRBV19; D is unclear. V dropped 4 bases and J dropped 4 bases, with 13 bases sitting between them. The CDR3 consists of 14 residues. From germline, CDR1 is LNHDA and CDR2 SQIVND (reference sequence). CDR3 coding DNA: TGTGCCAGTAGTAGGCAGGATCGAGTCTATGGCTACACCTTC. This gives the protein CASSRQDRVYGYTF.